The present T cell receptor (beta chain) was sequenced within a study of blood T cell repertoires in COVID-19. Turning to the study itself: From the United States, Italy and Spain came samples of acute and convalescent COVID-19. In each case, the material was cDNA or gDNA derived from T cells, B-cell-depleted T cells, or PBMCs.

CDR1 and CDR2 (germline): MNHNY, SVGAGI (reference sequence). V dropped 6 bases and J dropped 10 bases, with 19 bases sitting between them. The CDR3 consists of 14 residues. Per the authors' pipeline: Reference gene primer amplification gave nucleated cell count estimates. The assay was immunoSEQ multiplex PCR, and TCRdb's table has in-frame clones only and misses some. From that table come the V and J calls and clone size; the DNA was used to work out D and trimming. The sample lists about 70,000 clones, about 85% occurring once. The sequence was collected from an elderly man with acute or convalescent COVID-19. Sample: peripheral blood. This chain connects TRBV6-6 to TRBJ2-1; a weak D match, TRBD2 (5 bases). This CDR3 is CASSFTGGSGEQFF. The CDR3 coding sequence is TGTGCCAGCAGCTTCACTGGTGGTTCGGGGGAGCAGTTCTTC.